The T cell receptor beta chain described here comes from a study of PD-1 blockade in classical Hodgkin lymphoma. Study-wide results and limits: Complete responders entered with baseline diversity on par with newly diagnosed patients, the results showed. Baseline TCR diversity was reportedly lower in newly diagnosed patients than in healthy donors. It was reported as lower still in relapsed/refractory patients.

Following autologous stem cell transplantation, relapse occurred in every patient, and exposure to brentuximab vedotin varied. Here immunoSEQ multiplex PCR was the method, and the copy in TCRdb shows in-frame clones only, minus some. The data contain tens of thousands of clones, roughly nine tenths of them singletons. This clone showed up just once. Its antigen is currently unknown. The germline gives CDR1 GTSNPN, CDR2 SVGIG (reference sequence). The CDR3 runs to 12 residues. V was clipped by 7 bases and J by 5 bases, with 14 bases between them. Sequences were derived from peripheral blood mononuclear cells (PBMCs), sampled at baseline. The clonotype was recovered from a human donor with classical Hodgkin lymphoma. V usage is TRBV30 and J usage is TRBJ1-2; maybe TRBD1 (5 bases). The CDR3 loop reads CAYDRGTYGYTF. CDR3 sequence (DNA): TGTGCCTACGACCGAGGGACTTATGGCTACACCTTC.